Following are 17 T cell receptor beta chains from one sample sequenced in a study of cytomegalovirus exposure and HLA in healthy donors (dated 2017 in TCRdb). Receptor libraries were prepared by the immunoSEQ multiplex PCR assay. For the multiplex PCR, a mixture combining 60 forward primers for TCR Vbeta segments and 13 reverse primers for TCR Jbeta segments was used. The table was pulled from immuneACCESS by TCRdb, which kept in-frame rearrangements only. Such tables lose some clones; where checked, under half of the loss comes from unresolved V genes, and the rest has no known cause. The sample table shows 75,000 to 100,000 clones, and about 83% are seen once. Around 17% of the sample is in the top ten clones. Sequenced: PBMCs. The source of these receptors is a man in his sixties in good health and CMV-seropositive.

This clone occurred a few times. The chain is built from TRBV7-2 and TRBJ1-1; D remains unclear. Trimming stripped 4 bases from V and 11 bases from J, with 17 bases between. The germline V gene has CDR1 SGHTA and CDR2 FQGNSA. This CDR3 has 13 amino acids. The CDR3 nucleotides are TGTGCCAGCAGCTCGACGGGGAGTTCTGGGGCTTTCTTT. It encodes CASSSTGSSGAFF.

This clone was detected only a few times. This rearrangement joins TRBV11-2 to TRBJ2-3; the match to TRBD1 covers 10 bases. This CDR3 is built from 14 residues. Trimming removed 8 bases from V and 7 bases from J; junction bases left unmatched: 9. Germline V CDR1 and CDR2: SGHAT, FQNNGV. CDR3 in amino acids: CASGRDRGGYTQYF. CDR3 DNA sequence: TGTGCCAGCGGACGGGACAGGGGTGGGTATACGCAGTATTTT.

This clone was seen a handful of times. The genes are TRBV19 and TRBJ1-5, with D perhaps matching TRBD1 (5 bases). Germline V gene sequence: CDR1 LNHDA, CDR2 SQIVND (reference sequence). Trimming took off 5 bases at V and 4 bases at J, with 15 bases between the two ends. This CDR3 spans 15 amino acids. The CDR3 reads CASSASGGGNQPQHF. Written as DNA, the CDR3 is TGTGCCAGTAGTGCCTCCGGGGGAGGGAATCAGCCCCAGCATTTT.

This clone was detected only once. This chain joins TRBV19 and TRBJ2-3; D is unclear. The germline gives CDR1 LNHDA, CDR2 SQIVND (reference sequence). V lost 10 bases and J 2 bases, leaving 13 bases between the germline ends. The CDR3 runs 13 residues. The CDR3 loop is CATSPGYTDTQYF. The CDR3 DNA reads TGTGCCACCAGCCCAGGTTACACAGATACGCAGTATTTT.

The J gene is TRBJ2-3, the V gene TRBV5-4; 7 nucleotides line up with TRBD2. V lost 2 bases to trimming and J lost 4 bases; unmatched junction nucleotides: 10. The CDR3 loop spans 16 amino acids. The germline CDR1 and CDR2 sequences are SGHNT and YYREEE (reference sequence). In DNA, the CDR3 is TGTGCCAGCAGCTTACCGACTAGCTCTCGAGCAGATACGCAGTATTTT. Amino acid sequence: CASSLPTSSRADTQYF.

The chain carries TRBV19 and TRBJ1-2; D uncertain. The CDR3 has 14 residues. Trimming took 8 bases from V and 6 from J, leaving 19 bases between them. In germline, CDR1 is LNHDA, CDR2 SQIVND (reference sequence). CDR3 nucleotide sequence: TGTGCCAGTTCGTCAGGAATCCCAGTTGATGGCTACACCTTC. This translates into CASSSGIPVDGYTF.

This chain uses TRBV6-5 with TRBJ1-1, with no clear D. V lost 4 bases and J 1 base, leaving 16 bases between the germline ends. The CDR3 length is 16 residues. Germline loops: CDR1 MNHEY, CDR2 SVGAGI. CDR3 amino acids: CASSSHGVAGNTEAFF. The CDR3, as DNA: TGTGCCAGCAGTTCCCATGGGGTAGCGGGGAACACTGAAGCTTTCTTT.

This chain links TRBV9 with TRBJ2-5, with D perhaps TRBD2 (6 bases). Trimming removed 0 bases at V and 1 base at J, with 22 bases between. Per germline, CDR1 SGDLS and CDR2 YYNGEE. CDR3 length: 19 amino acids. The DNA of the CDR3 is TGTGCCAGCAGCGTAGCCGTCGGGACTCAGGGAACGCTCCAAGAGACCCAGTACTTC. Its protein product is CASSVAVGTQGTLQETQYF.

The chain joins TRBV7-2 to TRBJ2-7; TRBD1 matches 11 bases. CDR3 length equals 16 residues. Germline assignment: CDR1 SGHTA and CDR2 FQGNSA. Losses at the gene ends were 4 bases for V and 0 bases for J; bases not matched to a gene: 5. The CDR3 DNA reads TGTGCCAGCAGCTGGGACAGGGGGGTACCCTCCTACGAGCAGTACTTC. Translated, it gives CASSWDRGVPSYEQYF. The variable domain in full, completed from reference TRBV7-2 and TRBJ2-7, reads GAGVSQSPSNKVTEKGKDVELRCDPISGHTALYWYRQSLGQGLEFLIYFQGNSAPDKSGLPSDRFSAERTGGSVSTLTIQRTQQEDSAVYLCASSWDRGVPSYEQYFGPGTRLTVT.

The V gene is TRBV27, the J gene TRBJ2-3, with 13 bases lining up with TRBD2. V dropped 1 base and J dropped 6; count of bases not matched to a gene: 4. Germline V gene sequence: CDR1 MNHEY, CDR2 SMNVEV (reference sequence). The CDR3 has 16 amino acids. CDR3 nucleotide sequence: TGTGCCAGCAGTTTATTACGGACTAGCGGGGGTGATACGCAGTATTTT. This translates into CASSLLRTSGGDTQYF.

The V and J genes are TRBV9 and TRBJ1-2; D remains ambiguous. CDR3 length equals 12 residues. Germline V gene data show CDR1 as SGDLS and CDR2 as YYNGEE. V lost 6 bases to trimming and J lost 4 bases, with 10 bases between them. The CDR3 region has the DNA TGTGCCAGCAAGAATCGGGGCTATGGCTACACCTTC. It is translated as CASKNRGYGYTF.

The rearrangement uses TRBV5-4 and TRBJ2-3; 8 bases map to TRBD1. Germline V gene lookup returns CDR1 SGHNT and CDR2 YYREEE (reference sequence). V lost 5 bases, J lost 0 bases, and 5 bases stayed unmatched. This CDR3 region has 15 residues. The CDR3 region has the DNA TGTGCCAGCAGTGCAGGGGGCGCGAGCACAGATACGCAGTATTTT. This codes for CASSAGGASTDTQYF.

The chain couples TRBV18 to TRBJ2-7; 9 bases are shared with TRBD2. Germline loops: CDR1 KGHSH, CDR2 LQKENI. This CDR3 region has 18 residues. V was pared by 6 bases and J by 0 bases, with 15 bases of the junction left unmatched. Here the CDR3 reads CASSPSPLSGGASYEQYF. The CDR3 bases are TGTGCCAGCTCCCCCAGCCCCCTTAGCGGGGGCGCCTCCTACGAGCAGTACTTC.

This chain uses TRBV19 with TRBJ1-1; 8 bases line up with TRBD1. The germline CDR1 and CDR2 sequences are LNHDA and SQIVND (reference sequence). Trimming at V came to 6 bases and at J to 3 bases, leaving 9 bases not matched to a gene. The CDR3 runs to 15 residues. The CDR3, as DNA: TGTGCCAGTAGCCGCACAGGGGGAGGGGACACTGAAGCTTTCTTT. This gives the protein CASSRTGGGDTEAFF.

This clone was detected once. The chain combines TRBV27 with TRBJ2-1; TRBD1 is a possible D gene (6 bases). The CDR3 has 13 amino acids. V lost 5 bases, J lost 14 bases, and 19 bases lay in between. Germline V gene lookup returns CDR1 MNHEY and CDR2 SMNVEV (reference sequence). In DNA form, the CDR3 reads TGTGCCAGCAGTCTCCGTGGACAGACCGGGGAGTTCTTC. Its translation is CASSLRGQTGEFF.

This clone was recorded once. The CDR3 here is CASSSLVVGSPYEQYF. The CDR3, as DNA: TGTGCCAGCAGTTCCCTAGTGGTCGGTTCGCCCTACGAGCAGTACTTC. V gene TRBV27 combines with J gene TRBJ2-7; D remains ambiguous. This CDR3 contains 16 residues. Germline V gene data show CDR1 as MNHEY and CDR2 as SMNVEV (reference sequence). V was clipped by 4 bases and J by 2 bases, with 18 bases between them.

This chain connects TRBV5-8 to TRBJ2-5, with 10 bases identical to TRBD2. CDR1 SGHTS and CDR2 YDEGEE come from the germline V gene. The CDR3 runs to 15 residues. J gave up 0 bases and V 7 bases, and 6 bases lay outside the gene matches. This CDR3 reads CASGGSGGHQETQYF. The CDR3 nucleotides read TGTGCCAGCGGAGGTAGCGGGGGGCACCAAGAGACCCAGTACTTC.